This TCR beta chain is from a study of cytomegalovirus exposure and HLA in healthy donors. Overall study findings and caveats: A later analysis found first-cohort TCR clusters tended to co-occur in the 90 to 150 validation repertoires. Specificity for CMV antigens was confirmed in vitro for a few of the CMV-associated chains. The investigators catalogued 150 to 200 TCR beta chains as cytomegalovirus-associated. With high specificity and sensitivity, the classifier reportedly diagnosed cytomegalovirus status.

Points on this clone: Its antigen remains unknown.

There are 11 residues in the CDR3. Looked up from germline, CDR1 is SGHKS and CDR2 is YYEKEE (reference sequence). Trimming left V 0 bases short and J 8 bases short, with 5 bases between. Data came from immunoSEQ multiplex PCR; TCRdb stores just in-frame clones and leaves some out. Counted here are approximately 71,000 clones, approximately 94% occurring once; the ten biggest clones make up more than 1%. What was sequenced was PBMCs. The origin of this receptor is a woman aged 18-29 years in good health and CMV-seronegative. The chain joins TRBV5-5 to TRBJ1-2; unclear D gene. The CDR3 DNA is TGTGCCAGCAGCTTGGTAGAAGGCTACACCTTC. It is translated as CASSLVEGYTF.